This TCR beta chain came from a study of STAT5B mutations in CD4+ large granular lymphocyte leukemia. This clone was seen a few times. Measured with immunoSEQ multiplex PCR; TCRdb has only the in-frame clones, and not every one. The sample lists 30,000 to 35,000 clones, approximately 67% occurring once. The CDR3 contains 13 residues. Trimming took off 4 bases at V and 8 bases at J, with 11 bases between the two ends. Germline CDR1 is SGHDN and CDR2 is FVKESK. The source of this sequence is a human donor in good health. The rearrangement uses TRBV14 and TRBJ1-4, with D hard to call. Sequenced input: CD4+ T cells from blood buffy coats. CDR3 nucleotides: TGTGCCAGCAGCCGCCGCCCGGGCGAAAAACTGTTTTTT. Translation: CASSRRPGEKLFF.